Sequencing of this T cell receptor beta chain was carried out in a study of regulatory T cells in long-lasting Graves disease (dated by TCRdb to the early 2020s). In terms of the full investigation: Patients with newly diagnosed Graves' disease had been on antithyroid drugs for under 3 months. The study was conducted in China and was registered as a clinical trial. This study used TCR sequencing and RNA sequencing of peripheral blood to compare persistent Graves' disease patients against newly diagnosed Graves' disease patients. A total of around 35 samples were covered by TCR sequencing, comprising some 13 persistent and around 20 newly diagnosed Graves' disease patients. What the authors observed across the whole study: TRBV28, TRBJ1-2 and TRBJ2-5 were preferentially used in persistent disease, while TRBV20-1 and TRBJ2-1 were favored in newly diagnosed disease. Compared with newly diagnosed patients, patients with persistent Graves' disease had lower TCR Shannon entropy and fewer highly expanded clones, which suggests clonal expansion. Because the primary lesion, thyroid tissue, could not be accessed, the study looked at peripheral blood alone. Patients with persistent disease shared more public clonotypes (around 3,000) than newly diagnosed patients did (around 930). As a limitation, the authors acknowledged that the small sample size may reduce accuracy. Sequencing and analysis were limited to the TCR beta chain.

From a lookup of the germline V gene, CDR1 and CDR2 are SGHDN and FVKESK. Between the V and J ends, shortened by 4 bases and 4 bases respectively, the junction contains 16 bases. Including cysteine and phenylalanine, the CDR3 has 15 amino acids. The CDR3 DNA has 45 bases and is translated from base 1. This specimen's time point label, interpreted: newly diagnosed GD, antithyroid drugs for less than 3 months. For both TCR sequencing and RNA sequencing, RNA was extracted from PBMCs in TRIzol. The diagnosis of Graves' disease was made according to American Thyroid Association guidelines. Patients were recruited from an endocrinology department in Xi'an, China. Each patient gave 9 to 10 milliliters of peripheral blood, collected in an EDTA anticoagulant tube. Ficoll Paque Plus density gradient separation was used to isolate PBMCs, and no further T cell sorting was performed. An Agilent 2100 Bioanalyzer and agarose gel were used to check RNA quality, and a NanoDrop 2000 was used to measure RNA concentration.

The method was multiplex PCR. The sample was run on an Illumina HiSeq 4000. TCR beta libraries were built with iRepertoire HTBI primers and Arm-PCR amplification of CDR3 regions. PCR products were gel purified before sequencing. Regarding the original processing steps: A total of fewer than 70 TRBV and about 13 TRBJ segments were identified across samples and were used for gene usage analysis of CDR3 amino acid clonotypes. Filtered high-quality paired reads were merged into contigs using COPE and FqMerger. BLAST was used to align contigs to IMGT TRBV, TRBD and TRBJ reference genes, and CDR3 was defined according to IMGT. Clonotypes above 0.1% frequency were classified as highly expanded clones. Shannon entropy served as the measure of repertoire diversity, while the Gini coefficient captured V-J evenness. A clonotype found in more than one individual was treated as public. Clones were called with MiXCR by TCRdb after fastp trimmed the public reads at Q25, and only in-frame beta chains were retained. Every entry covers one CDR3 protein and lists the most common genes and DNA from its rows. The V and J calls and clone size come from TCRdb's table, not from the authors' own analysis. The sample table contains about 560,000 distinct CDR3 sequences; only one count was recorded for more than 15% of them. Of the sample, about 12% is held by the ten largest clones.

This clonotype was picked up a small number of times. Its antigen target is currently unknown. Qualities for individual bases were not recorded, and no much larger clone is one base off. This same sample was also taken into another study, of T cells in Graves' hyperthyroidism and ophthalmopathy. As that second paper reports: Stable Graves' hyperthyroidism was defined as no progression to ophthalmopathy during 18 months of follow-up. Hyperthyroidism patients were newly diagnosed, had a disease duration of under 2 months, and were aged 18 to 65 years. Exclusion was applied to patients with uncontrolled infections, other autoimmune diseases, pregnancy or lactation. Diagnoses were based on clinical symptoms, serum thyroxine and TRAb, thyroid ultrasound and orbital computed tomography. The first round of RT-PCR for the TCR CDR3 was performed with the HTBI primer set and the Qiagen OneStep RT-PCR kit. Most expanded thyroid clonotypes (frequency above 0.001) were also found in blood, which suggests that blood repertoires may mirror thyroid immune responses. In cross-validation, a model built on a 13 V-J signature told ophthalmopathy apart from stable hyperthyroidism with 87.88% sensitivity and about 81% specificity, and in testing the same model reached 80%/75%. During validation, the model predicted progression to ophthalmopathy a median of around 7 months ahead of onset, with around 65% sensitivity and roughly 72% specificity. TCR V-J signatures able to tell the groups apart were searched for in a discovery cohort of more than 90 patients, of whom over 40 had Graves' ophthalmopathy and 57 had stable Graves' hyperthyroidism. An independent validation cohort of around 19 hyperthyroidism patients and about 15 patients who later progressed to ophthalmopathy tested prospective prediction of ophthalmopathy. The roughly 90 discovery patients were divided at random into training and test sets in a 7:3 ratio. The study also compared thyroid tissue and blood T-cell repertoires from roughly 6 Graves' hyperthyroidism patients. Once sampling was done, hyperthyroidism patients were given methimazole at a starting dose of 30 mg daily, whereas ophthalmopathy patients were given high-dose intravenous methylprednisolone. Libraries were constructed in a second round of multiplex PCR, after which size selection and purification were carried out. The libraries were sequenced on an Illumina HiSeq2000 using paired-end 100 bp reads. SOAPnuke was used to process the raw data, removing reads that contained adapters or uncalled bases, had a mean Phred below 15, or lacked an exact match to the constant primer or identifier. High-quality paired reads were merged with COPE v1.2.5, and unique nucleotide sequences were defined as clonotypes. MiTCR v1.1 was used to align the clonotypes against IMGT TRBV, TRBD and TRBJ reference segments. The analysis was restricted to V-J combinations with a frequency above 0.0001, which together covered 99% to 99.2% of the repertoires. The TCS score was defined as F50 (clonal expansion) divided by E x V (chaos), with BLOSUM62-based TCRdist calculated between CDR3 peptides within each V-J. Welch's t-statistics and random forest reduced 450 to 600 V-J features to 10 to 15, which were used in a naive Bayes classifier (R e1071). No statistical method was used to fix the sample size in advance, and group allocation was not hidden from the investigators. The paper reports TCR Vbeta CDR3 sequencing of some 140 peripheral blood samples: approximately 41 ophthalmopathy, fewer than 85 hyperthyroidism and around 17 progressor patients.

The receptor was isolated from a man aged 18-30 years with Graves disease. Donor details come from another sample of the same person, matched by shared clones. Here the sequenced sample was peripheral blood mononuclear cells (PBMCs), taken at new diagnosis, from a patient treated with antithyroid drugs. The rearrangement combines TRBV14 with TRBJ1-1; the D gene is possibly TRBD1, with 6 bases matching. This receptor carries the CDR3 CASSPRRGLGTEAFF. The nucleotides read TGTGCCAGCAGCCCCCGCAGGGGATTGGGCACTGAAGCTTTCTTT.